A selection of T cell receptor beta chains follows, all from one sample in a study of T cell responses to AZD1222 COVID-19 vaccine. Produced via immunoSEQ multiplex PCR; TCRdb's table is partial and in-frame only. Found here are about 130,000 clones, 88% of them singletons; the top ten hold around 5.3%. Sequencing used peripheral blood, obtained 28 days after the second AZD1222 dose. The receptors stem from an adult who received the AZD1222 COVID-19 vaccine. CDR3s leave out the opening cysteine and the closing phenylalanine or tryptophan.

TRBV24-1 | ATSVPDRPNEQF
TRBV6-2/TRBV6-3 | ASSPQRGAFSYNEQF
TRBV11-3 | ASSLDHRPLGGYT
TRBV29-1 | SAATGWAEAF
TRBV2 | ASNQIYSNQPQH
TRBV5-4 | ASSLNLNEQF
TRBV19 | ASSLADASNQPQH
TRBV24-1 | ATSLSPYNEQF
TRBV12-5 | ATGQGEGQPQH
TRBV7-2 | ASTGREARGYNEQF
TRBV28 | ASSLGSWPYEQY
TRBV9 | ASSVGAGGIVEKLF
TRBV6-5 | ASSYSGNYGYT
TRBV6-5 | ASGDPGQGNNEQF
TRBV7-2 | ASSSLGETGDAYNEQF
TRBV2 | ANDQGMNTEAF
TRBV2 | ASSRGAQGYT
TRBV19 | ASRTPLRGWNSPLH
TRBV12-5 | ASGFFSSGDNEQF
TRBV4-3 | ASSQWTGDLGGNEQF
TRBV7-2 | ASSLGGGTSYEQY
TRBV4-2 | ASSQTPTGTATWEQY
TRBV27 | ASMPQGASGANVLT
TRBV2 | ASSPRRVQETQY
TRBV5-1 | ASSGELRNTEAF
TRBV30 | AWSKGQGNTEAF
TRBV29-1 | SVTHLVGAF
TRBV19 | ASNGDGRYMNTEAF
TRBV11-2 | ASSFLAGGGNEQF
TRBV7-3 | ASTPLGQGNNEQF
TRBV18 | ASSPTGAETQY
TRBV30 | AFSEEVGAGNTIY
TRBV5-4 | ASSADTHSYEQY
TRBV7-2 | ASSLHIGPYEQY
TRBV9 | ASSVDEGANYGYT
TRBV11-3 | AGSRGAEDTQY
TRBV23-1 | ASSQRERKPGANVLT
TRBV7-9 | ASSLGGQLFNEKLF
TRBV7-7 | ASSPDPGGEQF
TRBV6-5 | ASSYHNSPLH
TRBV28 | ASSLSGRALDTQY
TRBV7-6 | ASSLVASLADTQY
TRBV18 | ASSRNGNQPQH
TRBV28 | ASSFPLSLEGLNTEAF
TRBV24-1 | ATSDSSDTTEAF
TRBV10-3 | AILQGPSGNTIY
TRBV2 | ASSESGTGD
TRBV3-1/TRBV3-2 | ASSQSSGSPYNEQF
TRBV9 | ASSATSGRNEQF
TRBV5-1 | ASSVSGRPSSYNEQF
TRBV5-1 | ASSLPGAGNTIY
TRBV28 | ASLRRDQPQH